The next 17 T cell receptor beta chains were all read from a single sample in a study of T cells in Graves' hyperthyroidism and ophthalmopathy. Amplification targeted TCR beta CDR3 regions from RNA transcripts. With the HTBI primer set, the TCR CDR3 went through a first round of RT-PCR. Each CDR3 protein gets one entry after TCRdb re-called the multiplex PCR reads with MiXCR. In the table there are 280,000 or so distinct CDR3 sequences, 25% to 30% of which are singletons. The sample taken for sequencing was blood. Source of these receptors: a man aged 40-50 years with Graves' hyperthyroidism that later progressed to Graves' ophthalmopathy.

This clonotype showed up many times. The chain recombines TRBV14 with TRBJ1-2; D ambiguous. Trimming removed 0 bases at V and 4 bases at J, with 15 bases between. This CDR3 is 16 amino acids long. Germline lookup yields CDR1 SGHDN and CDR2 FVKESK. The CDR3 coding sequence is TGTGCCAGCAGCCAAGAAGGAGGATCCGCTATCTATGGCTACACCTTC. This encodes CASSQEGGSAIYGYTF.

At least ten counts were recorded for this clonotype. J is TRBJ2-7 and V is TRBV11-3, with D possibly matching TRBD2 (6 bases). Germline V gene lookup returns CDR1 SGHNT and CDR2 YENEEA. CDR3 size: 14 residues. The ends were cut back, 2 bases at V and 2 bases at J, with 10 bases in the middle. CDR3 bases: TGTGCCAGCAGCTTAAATCTAGCGACCTACGAGCAGTACTTC. This encodes CASSLNLATYEQYF.

This clonotype was observed many times. The genes are TRBV14 and TRBJ2-5; either TRBD1 or TRBD2 may supply D (5 bases each). Between the trimmed V and J ends, which lost 4 bases and 5 bases, there was a span of 17 bases. This CDR3 comprises 15 residues. The V gene's germline CDR1 is SGHDN and CDR2 FVKESK. The CDR3 nucleotides are TGTGCCAGCAGCCTATGGGACCCCCTCGTGGAGACCCAGTACTTC. This gives the protein CASSLWDPLVETQYF.

This clonotype was seen many times. The chain is built from TRBV4-2 and TRBJ1-5; D is undetermined. This CDR3 comprises 17 residues. Looked up from germline, CDR1 is LGHNA and CDR2 is YNFKEQ. V lost 4 bases and J 3 bases, leaving 19 bases between the germline ends. The CDR3 loop is CASSPIRRGGNNQPQHF. CDR3 DNA sequence: TGTGCCAGCAGCCCCATCCGTCGGGGAGGGAACAATCAGCCCCAGCATTTT.

The rearrangement joins TRBV19 to TRBJ2-5, with 7 positions matching TRBD1. Germline V gene sequence: CDR1 LNHDA, CDR2 SQIVND (reference sequence). This CDR3 region has 15 residues. The V gene end was trimmed by 8 bases and the J gene end by 2 bases; junction bases not matched to a gene: 11. The CDR3 DNA sequence: TGTGCCAGTTCAGGGGACAGTGATTTACAAGAGACCCAGTACTTC. Amino acid sequence: CASSGDSDLQETQYF.

This clonotype was observed at least ten times. The chain combines TRBV30 with TRBJ1-3, with D hard to call. This CDR3 comprises 14 residues. Germline lookup yields CDR1 GTSNPN and CDR2 SVGIG (reference sequence). The V end lost 0 bases, the J end lost 3 bases, and 9 bases lay between the germline ends. The CDR3 DNA follows: TGTGCCTGGAGTGTAGGATTGGATGGAAACACCATATATTTT. Translation gives CAWSVGLDGNTIYF.

This clonotype was counted many times. The J gene is TRBJ2-5, the V gene TRBV7-9; no reliable D call. The germline V gene encodes CDR1 SEHNR and CDR2 FQNEAQ (reference sequence). The CDR3 is 15 residues long. Trimming cost V 5 bases and J 1 base, with 14 bases left between them. The CDR3 sequence is CASSITLGVQETQYF. In DNA, the CDR3 is TGTGCCAGCAGCATCACCCTTGGGGTCCAAGAGACCCAGTACTTC.

This clonotype was seen at least ten times. CDR3 coding DNA: TGTGCCAGCAGCTTAGGCGGGTTCACTTCTAGCACAGATACGCAGTATTTT. Its translation is CASSLGGFTSSTDTQYF. The chain carries TRBV7-6 and TRBJ2-3; D might be TRBD2 (5 bases). Germline loops: CDR1 SGHVS, CDR2 FNYEAQ. The CDR3 runs 17 residues. V was cut by 1 base and J by 0 bases, with 14 bases left in between.

This clonotype was recorded at least ten times. The V and J genes are TRBV4-1 and TRBJ2-5; 7 nucleotides agree with TRBD1. V lost 4 bases and J lost 1; bases outside the gene matches: 6. The germline CDR1 and CDR2 sequences are MGHRA and YSYEKL. The CDR3 spans 15 residues. CDR3 loop: CASSREEGAQETQYF. CDR3 sequence (DNA): TGCGCCAGCAGCCGAGAAGAGGGGGCCCAAGAGACCCAGTACTTC.

J is TRBJ2-2 and V is TRBV6-1, with TRBD1 matching over 11 bases. The J segment lost 6 bases and the V segment lost 1 base, leaving 4 bases of the junction unmatched. Looked up from germline, CDR1 is MNHNS and CDR2 is SASEGT. This CDR3 region has 16 residues. The CDR3 DNA is TGTGCCAGCAGTGAAGGGGACAGGGGGGCCGCCGGGGAGCTGTTTTTT. Translated, it gives CASSEGDRGAAGELFF.

V and J are TRBV7-8 and TRBJ2-4, with D maybe TRBD1 (6 bases). V dropped 5 bases and J dropped 6 bases, with 14 bases sitting between them. CDR1 is SGHVS and CDR2 is FQNEAQ in the germline V gene. This CDR3 is 14 amino acids long. CDR3 sequence reads: CASSPFGTRNIQYF. Written as DNA, the CDR3 is TGTGCCAGCAGCCCTTTCGGGACAAGAAACATTCAGTACTTC.

Ten or more counts support this clonotype. This sequence joins TRBV12-3 or TRBV12-4 and TRBJ1-5, with 10 positions matching TRBD1. Trimming removed 3 bases from V and 0 bases from J; junction bases left unmatched: 11. The CDR3 extends over 19 amino acids. CDR3 sequence: CASSFTGQGRVVSNQPQHF. CDR3 bases: TGTGCCAGCAGTTTTACGGGACAGGGGAGGGTGGTTAGCAATCAGCCCCAGCATTTT.

The rearrangement links TRBV6-2 or TRBV6-3 to TRBJ1-3, with D hard to call. The CDR3 has 14 residues. V was pared by 6 bases and J by 0 bases, with 9 bases between. Germline values: CDR1 MNHEY, CDR2 SVGEGT. The CDR3: CASREVNSGNTIYF. CDR3 sequence (DNA): TGTGCCAGCAGAGAAGTCAACTCTGGAAACACCATATATTTT.

This clonotype appeared a few times. The chain combines TRBV20-1 with TRBJ2-3, with 11 bases aligning to TRBD1. The CDR3 is made up of 15 amino acids. CDR1 DFQATT and CDR2 SNEGSKA come from the germline V gene (reference sequence). V dropped 6 bases and J dropped 2; count of bases not matched to a gene: 7. The CDR3: CSANPGQGATDTQYF. The CDR3 DNA follows: TGCAGTGCCAACCCAGGACAGGGGGCCACAGATACGCAGTATTTT.

The rearrangement uses TRBV7-2 and TRBJ2-5; D perhaps matches TRBD2 (6 bases). This CDR3 is built from 11 residues. Germline V gene data show CDR1 as SGHTA and CDR2 as FQGNSA. Trimming pared 11 bases from V and 4 bases from J, leaving 11 bases between. CDR3 sequence: CAELGGETQYF. The CDR3, as DNA: TGTGCCGAACTGGGGGGAGAGACCCAGTACTTC.

This clonotype has a handful of counts. The gene calls are TRBV12-3 or TRBV12-4 and TRBJ2-5, with TRBD2 identical over 7 bases. The CDR3 sequence is 13 residues long. Unmatched junction bases numbered 3, after V lost 3 bases and J lost 5 bases. DNA of the CDR3: TGTGCCAGCAGTTTTGGGAGGGCGGAGACCCAGTACTTC. This translates into CASSFGRAETQYF.

The chain uses TRBV15 and TRBJ2-5; the D gene is possibly TRBD1 (5 bases). CDR1 LNHNV and CDR2 YYDKDF come from the germline V gene (reference sequence). V dropped 5 bases and J dropped 1 base, with 11 bases sitting between them. The CDR3 has 14 residues. DNA for the CDR3: TGTGCCACCAGCTTTAGGGGCGGCCAAGAGACCCAGTACTTC. Translating gives CATSFRGGQETQYF.